This passage covers 19 T cell receptor beta chains from one sample sequenced in a study of Ad26.COV2.S vaccination and SARS-CoV-2 variants (TCRdb year 2021). The library was produced with the immunoSEQ multiplex PCR assay. Held by TCRdb, this immuneACCESS table contains in-frame sequences only and omits some clones. Under half of the omission traces to an unresolved V gene where checked; the cause of the rest is unknown. This sample is represented by about 350,000 clones; 88% of them were singletons. Of the sample, 6.4% is held by the ten largest clones. What the treatment or condition label conveys for this sample: some 20 received Ad26.COV2.S at low or high dose, single or two shots; about 5 received placebo; per-sample allocation not given. For vaccine and placebo recipients, the sequenced repertoires came from samples collected on day 63 after the first injection. The material sequenced was peripheral blood, taken in a trial of Ad26.COV2.S vaccine versus placebo. The origin of the receptors is a person between 18 and 65 years old who received the Ad26.COV2.S COVID-19 vaccine or a placebo.

V usage is TRBV7-9 and J usage is TRBJ2-3; D is ambiguous. CDR3 size: 18 residues. The V gene lost 4 bases and the J gene lost 3 bases, with 23 bases spanning the gap. CDR1 is SEHNR and CDR2 is FQNEAQ in the germline V gene (reference sequence). The CDR3 region has the DNA TGTGCCAGCAGCTCCATAATACTTACCGTAGGGTTGACAGATACGCAGTATTTT. Translated: CASSSIILTVGLTDTQYF. Full variable domain (missing parts from reference TRBV7-9 and TRBJ2-3): DTGVSQNPRHKITKRGQNVTFRCDPISEHNRLYWYRQTLGQGPEFLTYFQNEAQLEKSRLLSDRFSAERPKGSFSTLEIQRTEQGDSAMYLCASSSIILTVGLTDTQYFGPGTRLTVL.

The V and J genes are TRBV6-2 or TRBV6-3 and TRBJ2-4; D might be TRBD1 or TRBD2, each matching 6 bases. This CDR3 contains 15 residues. Between the trimmed V and J ends, which lost 4 bases and 1 base, there was a span of 11 bases. CDR1 and CDR2 (germline): MNHEY, SVGEGT. CDR3 sequence: CASSFRGLAKNIQYF. Written as DNA, the CDR3 is TGTGCCAGCAGTTTTCGGGGGCTGGCCAAAAACATTCAGTACTTC.

This clone was seen just once. The V gene is TRBV23-1, the J gene TRBJ2-1, with 10 bases that match TRBD2. TRBV23-1 is placed among ORFs of uncertain function. J lost 9 bases, V lost 6 bases, and 14 bases had no gene match. CDR3 size: 16 residues. CDR3 in DNA: TGCGCCAGCAGGAACTTGAGTAGCGGGAGGTTAGGTGAGCAGTTCTTC. Translated, it gives CASRNLSSGRLGEQFF.

The gene calls are TRBV6-1 and TRBJ2-2; D remains ambiguous. Deletions cut 0 bases from V and 5 bases from J, with 10 bases between. The CDR3 loop spans 15 amino acids. Germline V CDR1 and CDR2: MNHNS, SASEGT. CDR3 sequence (DNA): TGTGCCAGCAGTGAAGCGATGGCCAAGACCGGGGAGCTGTTTTTT. This sequence encodes CASSEAMAKTGELFF.

This clone was picked up one time. The CDR3, as DNA: TGTGCCAGCATCGGACATAGATCCGGGGAGCTGTTTTTT. This translates into CASIGHRSGELFF. The V gene is TRBV9, the J gene TRBJ2-2; perhaps TRBD1 as D (5 bases). This CDR3 contains 13 residues. The V gene lost 6 bases and the J gene lost 6 bases, with 12 bases spanning the gap. The germline CDR1 and CDR2 sequences are SGDLS and YYNGEE.

This chain links TRBV28 with TRBJ1-2; D may be TRBD1 (6 bases). The CDR3 consists of 13 residues. V dropped 4 bases and J dropped 5 bases, with 11 bases sitting between them. Germline V gives CDR1 MDHEN, CDR2 SYDVKM. For the CDR3, the DNA is TGTGCCAGCAGTTACCACAGGGAATATGGCTACACCTTC. Its translation is CASSYHREYGYTF.

This clone was recorded only once. The chain is built from TRBV18 and TRBJ2-7; D ambiguous. The germline V gene encodes CDR1 KGHSH and CDR2 LQKENI. V was cut by 4 bases and J by 3 bases, with 7 bases left in between. The CDR3 loop spans 12 amino acids. CDR3 nucleotide sequence: TGTGCCAGCTCACTAAAAAGCTACGAGCAGTACTTC. It translates to CASSLKSYEQYF.

V is TRBV6-5 and J is TRBJ2-7; D gene ambiguous. The length of the CDR3 is 12 residues. Looked up from germline, CDR1 is MNHEY and CDR2 is SVGAGI. The V gene lost 4 bases and the J gene lost 0 bases, with 4 bases spanning the gap. The CDR3 region is CASSSTSYEQYF. CDR3 nucleotides: TGTGCCAGCAGTTCCACCTCCTACGAGCAGTACTTC.

This chain joins TRBV9 and TRBJ1-4, with D possibly being TRBD1 (5 bases). This CDR3 region has 18 residues. The V end lost 0 bases, the J end lost 0 bases, and 15 bases lay between the germline ends. The germline gives CDR1 SGDLS, CDR2 YYNGEE. The CDR3 is CASSVGGVGPATNEKLFF. The CDR3 DNA is TGTGCCAGCAGCGTAGGAGGGGTAGGGCCTGCAACTAATGAAAAACTGTTTTTT.

V gene TRBV30 combines with J gene TRBJ1-1, with 9 bases identical to TRBD1. This CDR3 has 14 amino acids. V trimming: 1 base; J trimming: 5 bases; junction bases outside the gene matches: 5. Germline V gene sequence: CDR1 GTSNPN, CDR2 SVGIG (reference sequence). CDR3 in amino acids: CAWSGGQGWTEAFF. The CDR3 DNA is TGTGCCTGGAGTGGAGGACAGGGGTGGACTGAAGCTTTCTTT.

In DNA form, the CDR3 reads TGTGCCAGCAGTTACCTGGGGACCTACGAGCAGTACTTC. This codes for CASSYLGTYEQYF. The genes are TRBV6-5 and TRBJ2-7, with D unclear. With 2 bases removed from V and 2 bases from J, the gap between germline ends came to 7 bases. CDR1 is MNHEY, CDR2 SVGAGI, per germline. This CDR3 is 13 amino acids long.

This sequence joins TRBV11-2 and TRBJ2-7, with D perhaps matching TRBD1 (5 bases). The CDR3 length is 13 residues. Trimming removed 8 bases at V and 7 bases at J, with 18 bases between. Germline CDR1 SGHAT, CDR2 FQNNGV. DNA of the CDR3: TGTGCCAGCGCCCCCCCTGGGGCGCGTGAGCAGTACTTC. Translating it yields CASAPPGAREQYF.

J is TRBJ2-1 and V is TRBV4-3, with D possibly being TRBD2 (5 bases). This CDR3 has 19 amino acids. Germline CDR1 is LGHNA and CDR2 is YSLEER. Trimming stripped 2 bases from V and 4 bases from J, with 24 bases between. Here the CDR3 reads CASSQLTTREVIGYNEQFF. The CDR3 nucleotides are TGCGCCAGCAGCCAACTCACGACTCGGGAAGTTATCGGATACAATGAGCAGTTCTTC.

The CDR3 protein is CASSTRGRTQETQYF. The CDR3 DNA follows: TGTGCCAGCAGCACCCGGGGCAGGACCCAAGAGACCCAGTACTTC. J is TRBJ2-5 and V is TRBV7-9; D could derive from TRBD1 or TRBD2 (5 bases each). The CDR3 contains 15 residues. The V gene lost 5 bases and the J gene lost 1 base, with 14 bases spanning the gap. Germline loops: CDR1 SEHNR, CDR2 FQNEAQ (reference sequence).

The gene calls are TRBV6-5 and TRBJ2-2; TRBD1 might be the D (5 bases). The ends were cut back, 1 base at V and 4 bases at J, with 13 bases in the middle. CDR3 length equals 16 residues. CDR1 MNHEY and CDR2 SVGAGI come from the germline V gene. The CDR3 DNA sequence: TGTGCCAGCAGTTACTGGCAGGGCCTACGCACCGGGGAGCTGTTTTTT. Protein sequence: CASSYWQGLRTGELFF.

V usage is TRBV11-2 and J usage is TRBJ2-7; TRBD1 might be the D (6 bases). Germline V gene lookup returns CDR1 SGHAT and CDR2 FQNNGV. CDR3 length: 11 amino acids. V lost 5 bases to trimming and J lost 9 bases, with 11 bases between them. In DNA, the CDR3 is TGTGCCAGCAGCAACCAGGGGTTGCAGTACTTC. It specifies CASSNQGLQYF. Together with reference TRBV11-2 and TRBJ2-7, the CDR3 gives the full variable domain: EAGVAQSPRYKIIEKRQSVAFWCNPISGHATLYWYQQILGQGPKLLIQFQNNGVVDDSQLPKDRFSAERLKGVDSTLKIQPAKLEDSAVYLCASSNQGLQYFGPGTRLTVT.

The chain recombines TRBV6-7 with TRBJ1-1; 8 nucleotides line up with TRBD1. TRBV6-7 is marked as an open reading frame, function uncertain. V gave up 6 bases and J gave up 2 bases; unmatched junction bases: 11. This CDR3 has 16 residues. The DNA of the CDR3 is TGTGCCAGCAGACCCGGACAGGGCTGGGCCAACACTGAAGCTTTCTTT. Amino acids: CASRPGQGWANTEAFF.

The V call is TRBV11-3, the J call TRBJ1-1; D uncertain. The germline gives CDR1 SGHNT, CDR2 YENEEA. CDR3 length: 14 residues. The germline V and J ends were trimmed by 2 bases and 7 bases, with 14 bases remaining between them. CDR3 sequence reads: CASSLTAGRGEAFF. CDR3 DNA sequence: TGTGCCAGCAGCTTAACGGCGGGAAGAGGTGAAGCTTTCTTT.

The chain employs TRBV6-5 and TRBJ1-4; D is uncertain. The germline V gene has CDR1 MNHEY and CDR2 SVGAGI. V gave up 0 bases and J gave up 8 bases, with 10 bases separating them. CDR3 length: 14 amino acids. CDR3: CASSYSPDGEKLFF. The CDR3 DNA reads TGTGCCAGCAGTTACTCTCCCGATGGCGAAAAACTGTTTTTT.